The 18 T cell receptor delta chains below all came from one sample that was sequenced in a study of gamma-delta chains in newborns, infants, children. TCRdb repeated clone calling on the reads with CATT. Of roughly 15,000 delta-chain clones in the sample, less than 9.5% are singletons; the top ten hold approximately 20%. Sequencing was performed on blood. The receptors were sampled from a child who was a newborn, infant or young child, either healthy, febrile or measles-vaccinated (not recorded which).

This clone was counted between two and nine times. The identical CDR3 is also encoded by other nucleotide sequences in the sample. The chain employs TRDV2 and TRDJ3, with 7 positions matching TRDD3. The ends lost 0 bases at V and 0 bases at J; junction bases unmatched: 10. Per the germline V gene, CDR1 is GEAIGNYY and CDR2 is EKD. The CDR3 is 20 residues long. CDR3 protein: CACDTVGGSQSSWDTRQMFF. The DNA of the CDR3 is TGTGCCTGTGACACCGTAGGGGGATCCCAAAGCTCCTGGGACACCCGACAGATGTTTTTC.

This clone turned up a few times. The chain recombines TRDV2 with TRDJ3, with 11 bases fitting TRDD3. V shed 0 bases and J 0 bases; nucleotides not matched to a gene: 9. Germline CDR1 is GEAIGNYY and CDR2 is EKD. The CDR3 extends over 21 amino acids. The chain's CDR3 is CACDTATLTGGYSWDTRQMFF. The CDR3, as DNA: TGTGCCTGTGACACCGCGACCCTTACTGGGGGATACTCCTGGGACACCCGACAGATGTTTTTC.

This clone was counted between two and nine times. A read error likely explains this, since a far larger clone differs by one base. This chain links TRDV2 with TRDJ1; 10 bases align to TRDD3. The CDR3 runs 14 residues. In germline, CDR1 is GEAIGNYY, CDR2 EKD. CDR3 DNA sequence: TGTGCCTGTTACACTGGGGGATACACCGATAAACTCATCTTT. Amino acids: CACYTGGYTDKLIF.

Only a few counts were recorded for this clone. It is unclear where the CDR3 begins or ends on the DNA, so no DNA is shown, and the CDR3 is as TCRdb lists it. The CDR3 loop reads CSVLLCSNWGNNSWDTRQMFF. This chain connects TRAV29/DV5 to TRDJ3; the table assigns TRDD3, which was not confirmed against the DNA. The CDR3 is 21 residues long, counting both termini. Germline CDR1 reads NSMFDY; CDR2 reads ISSIKDK.

In this sample, this clone turned up many times. The CDR3 sequence: CACDTVLTGAKSTWDTRQMFF. The CDR3 DNA reads TGTGCCTGTGACACCGTCCTTACTGGGGCCAAAAGCACCTGGGACACCCGACAGATGTTTTTC. This rearrangement joins TRDV2 to TRDJ3; 7 positions agree with TRDD3. The CDR3 length is 21 residues. Germline CDR1 reads GEAIGNYY; CDR2 reads EKD. V was pared by 0 bases and J by 2 bases, with 15 bases of the junction left unmatched.

This clone occurred a few times. TCRdb's protein, taken from a much larger clone, differs from this DNA's translation at residue 8, likely owing to a read error; the protein displayed comes from the DNA. J is TRDJ1 and V is TRDV2; 7 bases fit TRDD3. The trim removed 3 bases at V and 2 bases at J, leaving 17 bases unmatched. Germline CDR1 is GEAIGNYY and CDR2 is EKD. The CDR3 consists of 18 residues. The CDR3 DNA follows: TGTGCCTGTGACTCCCTGGGGGCTACTGAGGGTAAGACCGATAAACTCATCTTT. Its translation: CACDSLGATEGKTDKLIF.

Note on this clone: The same CDR3 also results from other DNA sequences found in this sample. V gene TRDV2 combines with J gene TRDJ2; 8 bases match TRDD3. This CDR3 comprises 16 residues. J gave up 5 bases and V 1 base, and 8 bases lay outside the gene matches. Germline V gene lookup returns CDR1 GEAIGNYY and CDR2 EKD. Here the CDR3 DNA reads TGTGCCTGTGACACGGTGGGATACGGGGTAACAGCACAACTCTTCTTT. It specifies CACDTVGYGVTAQLFF.

Concerning this clone itself: TCRdb shows a much larger clone's protein in place of this DNA's translation, and the two differ at residue 12, likely through a read error; the protein shown is translated from the DNA. J is TRDJ3 and V is TRDV2, with 12 positions matching TRDD3. Germline lookup yields CDR1 GEAIGNYY and CDR2 EKD. There are 18 residues in the CDR3. The CDR3 sequence is CACDSTGGYSWETRQMFF. The CDR3 DNA reads TGTGCCTGTGACAGTACTGGGGGATACTCCTGGGAAACCCGACAGATGTTTTTC.

The rearrangement joins TRAV29/DV5 to TRDJ1; TRDD3 matches 9 bases. The CDR3 is 21 amino acids. Germline V gives CDR1 NSMFDY, CDR2 ISSIKDK. V gave up 4 bases and J gave up 0 bases; unmatched junction bases: 25. CDR3 loop: CAAASSFSSDWGRVYTDKLIF. The CDR3 DNA sequence: TGTGCAGCAGCTTCTTCTTTCTCCTCAGACTGGGGGAGAGTGTACACCGATAAACTCATCTTT.

This clone was seen a few times. Other DNA variants within this sample encode the same CDR3. The chain has TRDV2 and TRDJ3, with 9 positions matching TRDD3. After removal of 0 bases from V and 0 bases from J, the junction contained 5 bases not matched to a gene. Germline CDR1 GEAIGNYY, CDR2 EKD. The CDR3 loop spans 19 amino acids. CDR3 amino acids: CACDTAGGLSSWDTRQMFF. Written as DNA, the CDR3 is TGTGCCTGTGACACCGCTGGGGGATTGAGCTCCTGGGACACCCGACAGATGTTTTTC.

This clone was detected only a few times. This chain connects TRDV2 to TRDJ1; a weak D match, TRDD3 (6 bases). CDR3 length: 16 residues. CDR1 GEAIGNYY and CDR2 EKD come from the germline V gene. Trimming removed 0 bases at V and 1 base at J, with 14 bases between. CDR3 amino acids: CACDTWGSGVTDKLIF. The CDR3 region has the DNA TGTGCCTGTGACACCTGGGGATCCGGGGTCACCGATAAACTCATCTTT.

Worth noting for this clone: A junction end diverges from the germline sequence, so it may reflect a read error. V usage is TRDV2 and J usage is TRDJ3, with TRDD3 identical over 9 bases. The CDR3 covers 20 residues. Germline lookup yields CDR1 GEAIGNYY and CDR2 EKD. CDR3 sequence (DNA): TGTGCCTGTGACACCGTCACTGGGGGACTAAGCTCCTGGGACACCCGACAGACGTTTTTC. This sequence encodes CACDTVTGGLSSWDTRQTFF.

In this sample, this clone turned up many times. The chain combines TRDV2 with TRDJ3; 10 bases are shared with TRDD3. The germline CDR1 and CDR2 sequences are GEAIGNYY and EKD. V lost 3 bases, J lost 0 bases, and 1 base stayed unmatched. CDR3 length: 17 amino acids. The CDR3: CACDGGYASWDTRQMFF. The CDR3 DNA sequence: TGTGCCTGTGACGGGGGATACGCCTCCTGGGACACCCGACAGATGTTTTTC.

Notes on this clone: The sample holds other DNA sequences that translate to the same CDR3. The chain joins TRDV2 to TRDJ3, with 10 bases aligning to TRDD3. Germline CDR1 GEAIGNYY, CDR2 EKD. Trimming at V came to 1 base and at J to 5 bases, leaving 4 bases not matched to a gene. This CDR3 comprises 17 residues. DNA for the CDR3: TGTGCCTGTGACACGGTGGGGGATACCAGGGACACCCGACAGATGTTTTTC. Its translation: CACDTVGDTRDTRQMFF.

As for this clone: Since a much larger clone is just one base distant, this may be a read error. Different DNA sequences within this sample yield the same CDR3. The J gene is TRDJ3, the V gene TRDV2, with D possibly matching TRDD3 (5 bases). CDR3 length: 16 amino acids. Between the trimmed V and J ends, which lost 0 bases and 0 bases, there was a span of 5 bases. Germline CDR1 GEAIGNYY, CDR2 EKD. CDR3 DNA sequence: TGTGCCTGTGACACCCTGGGCTCCTGGGACACCCGACAGATGTTTTTC. Its translation is CACDTLGSWDTRQMFF.

A note on this clone: The sample has other DNA sequences that encode this CDR3 too. V and J are TRDV2 and TRDJ3; 13 bases are a match to TRDD3. CDR3 length: 20 amino acids. Germline values: CDR1 GEAIGNYY, CDR2 EKD. The trim removed 3 bases at V and 0 bases at J, leaving 7 bases unmatched. The CDR3 loop is CACDVLGDTGSSWDTRQMFF. CDR3 nucleotides: TGTGCCTGTGACGTACTGGGGGATACGGGAAGCTCCTGGGACACCCGACAGATGTTTTTC.

Ten or more counts support this clone. The same CDR3 also results from other DNA sequences found in this sample. The chain joins TRDV2 to TRDJ3, with 8 bases aligning to TRDD3. The J segment lost 0 bases and the V segment lost 0 bases, leaving 6 bases of the junction unmatched. Germline V gives CDR1 GEAIGNYY, CDR2 EKD. The CDR3 is 19 amino acids. CDR3 in amino acids: CACDTVTGGLSWDTRQMFF. The DNA for the CDR3 is TGTGCCTGTGACACCGTTACTGGGGGCCTCTCCTGGGACACCCGACAGATGTTTTTC.

This clone was counted a few times. A far larger clone is off by one base, so a read error is likely. The genes are TRDV2 and TRDJ3, with 7 bases aligning to TRDD3. Germline CDR1 is GEAIGNYY and CDR2 is EKD. The CDR3 extends over 19 amino acids. The trim removed 0 bases at V and 0 bases at J, leaving 7 bases unmatched. CDR3 residues: CACDTVLGNSSWDTRQMFF. The DNA for the CDR3 is TGTGCCTGTGACACCGTACTGGGGAATAGCTCCTGGGACACCCGACAGATGTTTTTC.